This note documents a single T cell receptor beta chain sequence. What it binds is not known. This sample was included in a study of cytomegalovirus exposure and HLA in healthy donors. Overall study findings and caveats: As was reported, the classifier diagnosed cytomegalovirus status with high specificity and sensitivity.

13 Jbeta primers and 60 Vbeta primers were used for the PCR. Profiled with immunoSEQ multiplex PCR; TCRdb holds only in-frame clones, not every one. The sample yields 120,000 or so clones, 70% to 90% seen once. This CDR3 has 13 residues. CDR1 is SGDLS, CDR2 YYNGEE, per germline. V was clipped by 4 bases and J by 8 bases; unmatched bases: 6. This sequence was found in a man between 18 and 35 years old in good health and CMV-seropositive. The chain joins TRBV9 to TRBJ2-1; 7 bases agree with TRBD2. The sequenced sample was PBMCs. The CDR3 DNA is TGTGCCAGCAGCCCTGGGGGGGGGTATGAGCAGTTCTTC. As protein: CASSPGGGYEQFF.